The rows below give T cell receptor beta chains drawn from one sample of a study of cytomegalovirus exposure and HLA in healthy donors. Repertoires were generated with immunoSEQ multiplex PCR, while TCRdb's copy carries only in-frame clones and drops some. Its listing shows about 77,000 clones. The sample taken for sequencing was PBMCs. The origin of the receptors is a man between 50 and 59 years old in good health and CMV-seropositive. Each CDR3 is given with its conserved first and last residue. The D gene is left open where the match is weak.

J: TRBJ1-1; V: TRBV5-1; length: 14; D: NA; CDR3: CASNLQDGVTEAFF; DNA: TGCGCCAGCAATTTACAGGACGGCGTCACTGAAGCTTTCTTT
J: TRBJ1-2; V: TRBV5-6; length: 12; D: NA; CDR3: CASLRDSYGYTF; DNA: TGTGCCAGCCTGAGAGATTCCTATGGCTACACCTTC
J: TRBJ2-5; V: TRBV11-2; length: 13; D: NA; CDR3: CASSSDRQETQYF; DNA: TGTGCCAGCAGCTCGGACAGACAAGAGACCCAGTACTTC
J: TRBJ1-2; V: TRBV7-2; length: 13; D: NA; CDR3: CASTNKGSGGYTF; DNA: TGTGCCAGCACCAACAAGGGGTCCGGTGGCTACACCTTC
J: TRBJ2-5; V: TRBV18; length: 13; D: NA; CDR3: CASSPPSQETQYF; DNA: TGTGCCAGCTCACCCCCGAGCCAAGAGACCCAGTACTTC
J: TRBJ2-5; V: TRBV5-4; length: 13; D: TRBD1; CDR3: CASSGTAQETQYF; DNA: TGTGCCAGCAGCGGGACAGCTCAAGAGACCCAGTACTTC
J: TRBJ1-5; V: TRBV27; length: 15; D: NA; CDR3: CASSLRAPGREPQHF; DNA: TGTGCCAGCAGTTTACGGGCACCCGGGAGGGAGCCCCAGCATTTT
J: TRBJ2-2; V: TRBV9; length: 12; D: NA; CDR3: CASSFETGELFF; DNA: TGTGCCAGCAGCTTCGAGACCGGGGAGCTGTTTTTT
J: TRBJ2-2; V: TRBV7-2; length: 16; D: NA; CDR3: CASSLEWATNTGELFF; DNA: TGTGCCAGCAGCTTAGAATGGGCCACCAACACCGGGGAGCTGTTTTTT
J: TRBJ1-2; V: TRBV15; length: 14; D: NA; CDR3: CATSRETGNYGYTF; DNA: TGTGCCACCAGCAGAGAAACGGGTAACTATGGCTACACCTTC
J: TRBJ2-7; V: TRBV6-5; length: 14; D: TRBD1; CDR3: CASRLGQGSYEQYF; DNA: TGTGCCAGCAGATTGGGACAGGGGTCCTACGAGCAGTACTTC
J: TRBJ1-2; V: TRBV6-5; length: 12; D: TRBD1; CDR3: CASIGQGYGYTF; DNA: TGTGCCAGCATCGGACAGGGGTATGGCTACACCTTC
J: TRBJ2-5; V: TRBV7-3; length: 15; D: TRBD2; CDR3: CASSSSGGLGETQYF; DNA: TGTGCCAGCAGCTCCTCGGGGGGGCTAGGAGAGACCCAGTACTTC
J: TRBJ2-1; V: TRBV7-2; length: 15; D: TRBD2; CDR3: CASSLYGEGYNEQFF; DNA: TGTGCCAGCAGCTTGTATGGGGAGGGCTACAATGAGCAGTTCTTC
J: TRBJ2-7; V: TRBV18; length: 13; D: TRBD2; CDR3: CASSLTSGREQYF; DNA: TGTGCCAGCTCACTGACTAGCGGGAGAGAGCAGTACTTC
J: TRBJ2-3; V: TRBV7-3; length: 13; D: NA; CDR3: CASSYLQGDTQYF; DNA: TGTGCCAGCAGCTACCTACAGGGAGATACGCAGTATTTT
J: TRBJ2-6; V: TRBV10-3; length: 19; D: TRBD1; CDR3: CAISRSGTELFSGANVLTF; DNA: TGTGCCATCAGCCGATCCGGGACAGAGCTGTTCTCTGGGGCCAACGTCCTGACTTTC
J: TRBJ2-1; V: TRBV18; length: 14; D: TRBD1; CDR3: CASSLPTGQDEQFF; DNA: TGTGCCAGCTCACTCCCGACAGGGCAGGATGAGCAGTTCTTC
J: TRBJ1-4; V: TRBV4-2; length: 16; D: NA; CDR3: CASSQVSTTANEKLFF; DNA: TGTGCCAGCAGCCAAGTTTCCACAACCGCTAATGAAAAACTGTTTTTT
J: TRBJ2-3; V: TRBV5-4; length: 16; D: TRBD2; CDR3: CASSLELAASTDTQYF; DNA: TGTGCCAGCAGCTTGGAACTAGCGGCTAGCACAGATACGCAGTATTTT
J: TRBJ1-1; V: TRBV7-8; length: 16; D: TRBD1; CDR3: CASSWTGDSIWTEAFF; DNA: TGTGCCAGCAGCTGGACAGGGGATAGTATATGGACTGAAGCTTTCTTT
J: TRBJ1-2; V: TRBV5-4; length: 14; D: TRBD1; CDR3: CASSYNDRDYGYTF; DNA: TGTGCCAGCAGCTATAATGACAGGGACTATGGCTACACCTTC
J: TRBJ2-1; V: TRBV5-1; length: 14; D: TRBD1; CDR3: CASSFTQGAGGQFF; DNA: TGCGCCAGCAGCTTCACACAGGGGGCAGGTGGGCAGTTCTTC
J: TRBJ2-3; V: TRBV30; length: 13; D: NA; CDR3: CAWSGRGRDTQYF; DNA: TGTGCCTGGAGTGGCAGAGGAAGGGATACGCAGTATTTT
J: TRBJ1-1; V: TRBV19; length: 15; D: NA; CDR3: CASSIRTVSNTEAFF; DNA: TGTGCCAGTAGTATCAGGACAGTAAGTAACACTGAAGCTTTCTTT
J: TRBJ1-2; V: TRBV28; length: 13; D: NA; CDR3: CASSLPQLDGYTF; DNA: TGTGCCAGCAGTTTACCACAGTTGGATGGCTACACCTTC
J: TRBJ1-2; V: TRBV5-4; length: 16; D: TRBD1; CDR3: CASSLAGQGGIYGYTF; DNA: TGTGCCAGCAGCTTGGCGGGACAGGGTGGGATCTATGGCTACACCTTC
J: TRBJ1-2; V: TRBV29-1; length: 13; D: TRBD1; CDR3: CSVSGGSLYGYTF; DNA: TGCAGCGTCTCAGGGGGTTCCCTGTATGGCTACACCTTC
J: TRBJ2-1; V: TRBV5-4; length: 15; D: TRBD2; CDR3: CASSLRKRDYNEQFF; DNA: TGTGCCAGCAGCTTGAGAAAGCGGGATTACAATGAGCAGTTCTTC
J: TRBJ1-5; V: TRBV6-1; length: 14; D: NA; CDR3: CASTRSRDRQPQHF; DNA: TGTGCCAGCACCAGGTCGAGGGATAGACAGCCCCAGCATTTT
J: TRBJ1-5; V: TRBV29-1; length: 14; D: NA; CDR3: CSVDSGSSNQPQHF; DNA: TGCAGCGTTGATAGCGGGTCCAGCAATCAGCCCCAGCATTTT
J: TRBJ1-1; V: TRBV2; length: 16; D: TRBD1; CDR3: CASSDFPGTENTEAFF; DNA: TGTGCCAGCAGCGATTTCCCGGGGACAGAGAACACTGAAGCTTTCTTT
J: TRBJ1-5; V: TRBV6-5; length: 15; D: TRBD1; CDR3: CASSYSQGRNQPQHF; DNA: TGTGCCAGCAGTTACTCACAGGGGAGGAATCAGCCCCAGCATTTT
J: TRBJ2-3; V: TRBV7-3; length: 14; D: TRBD1; CDR3: CASSPTGITDTQYF; DNA: TGTGCCAGCAGCCCGACAGGGATCACAGATACGCAGTATTTT
J: TRBJ2-3; V: TRBV15; length: 15; D: TRBD2; CDR3: CATSGLAGLTDTQYF; DNA: TGTGCCACCAGCGGCCTAGCGGGACTCACAGATACGCAGTATTTT
J: TRBJ2-3; V: TRBV7-2; length: 15; D: TRBD2; CDR3: CASSRAGESTDTQYF; DNA: TGTGCCAGCAGCCGAGCGGGGGAGTCCACAGATACGCAGTATTTT
J: TRBJ2-5; V: TRBV5-4; length: 13; D: NA; CDR3: CASSLVPGETQYF; DNA: TGTGCCAGCAGCTTGGTCCCTGGCGAGACCCAGTACTTC
J: TRBJ1-2; V: TRBV4-2; length: 13; D: TRBD1; CDR3: CASSARRGDGYTF; DNA: TGTGCCAGCAGCGCCCGCAGGGGGGACGGCTACACCTTC
J: TRBJ1-2; V: TRBV7-2; length: 14; D: TRBD1; CDR3: CASSPRTGEDGYTF; DNA: TGTGCCAGCAGCCCCCGGACAGGGGAAGATGGCTACACCTTC
J: TRBJ1-1; V: TRBV2; length: 16; D: TRBD1; CDR3: CASSERGQSFNTEAFF; DNA: TGTGCCAGCAGTGAAAGGGGACAGAGCTTTAACACTGAAGCTTTCTTT
J: TRBJ2-3; V: TRBV7-2; length: 16; D: NA; CDR3: CASSLNPGEFTDTQYF; DNA: TGTGCCAGCAGCTTAAACCCGGGGGAGTTCACAGATACGCAGTATTTT